A single sample is the source of the 26 T cell receptor beta chains below, sequenced in a study of blood T cell repertoires in COVID-19. Clones were read by immunoSEQ multiplex PCR, and TCRdb kept only the in-frame ones, dropping some. The sample has about 260,000 clones; under 90% are singletons. What was sequenced was peripheral blood. These receptors all come from a woman aged 45-59 years who had recovered from COVID-19.

This clone showed up just once. The chain uses TRBV9 and TRBJ1-1, with D unclear. V was pared by 3 bases and J by 0 bases, with 15 bases between. Germline CDR1 is SGDLS and CDR2 is YYNGEE. The CDR3 has 16 residues. The CDR3 reads CASSARGDLMNTEAFF. The CDR3 nucleotides are TGTGCCAGCAGCGCCCGGGGAGATTTAATGAACACTGAAGCTTTCTTT.

V gene TRBV6-2 or TRBV6-3 combines with J gene TRBJ1-5, with 8 bases matching TRBD1. Germline V gives CDR1 MNHEY, CDR2 SVGEGT. The V segment lost 4 bases and the J segment 4 bases; nucleotides outside the gene matches: 9. This CDR3 contains 16 residues. This CDR3 reads CASSFRNQGANQPQHF. CDR3 sequence (DNA): TGTGCCAGCAGTTTTCGTAATCAGGGGGCGAATCAGCCCCAGCATTTT.

V usage is TRBV30 and J usage is TRBJ2-1, with D hard to call. The CDR3 is 13 amino acids. Between the trimmed V and J ends, which lost 0 bases and 6 bases, there was a span of 9 bases. Per germline, CDR1 GTSNPN and CDR2 SVGIG (reference sequence). The CDR3 DNA reads TGTGCCTGGAGTGTAGGAGCGCCCAATGAGCAGTTCTTC. It codes for CAWSVGAPNEQFF.

The rearrangement joins TRBV6-5 to TRBJ2-7, with a tentative D call TRBD2 (5 bases). Trimming stripped 6 bases from V and 10 bases from J, with 16 bases between. Germline CDR1 MNHEY, CDR2 SVGAGI. The CDR3 spans 12 residues. CDR3 in amino acids: CASRMDFQTQYF. The CDR3 DNA follows: TGTGCCAGCAGGATGGACTTCCAAACCCAGTACTTC.

The rearrangement uses TRBV24-1 and TRBJ2-7, with 9 bases lining up with TRBD1. Germline V gene data show CDR1 as KGHDR and CDR2 as SFDVKD. The CDR3 sequence is 16 residues long. V gave up 2 bases and J gave up 3 bases; unmatched junction bases: 7. CDR3 sequence: CATSDSSRDRDYEQYF. CDR3 nucleotides: TGTGCCACCAGTGATTCCTCACGGGACAGGGACTACGAGCAGTACTTC.

The chain is built from TRBV6-2 or TRBV6-3 and TRBJ1-1; no clear D gene. In germline, CDR1 is MNHEY, CDR2 SVGEGT. The CDR3 has 13 residues. Trimming removed 2 bases at V and 1 base at J, with 5 bases between. The CDR3 DNA follows: TGTGCCAGCAGTTACACAGAGAACACTGAAGCTTTCTTT. It encodes CASSYTENTEAFF.

The rearrangement joins TRBV12-5 to TRBJ2-1, with TRBD2 as a possible D gene (7 bases). The CDR3 has 13 amino acids. Trimming cost V 9 bases and J 11 bases, with 20 bases left between them. Germline CDR1 and CDR2: LGHNT and FRNRAP. CDR3 protein: CASWEGGGGKQFF. The CDR3 DNA sequence: TGTGCTAGCTGGGAGGGCGGGGGCGGAAAGCAGTTCTTC.

This clone appeared once. The genes are TRBV11-3 and TRBJ2-7; maybe TRBD2 (6 bases). The length of the CDR3 is 14 residues. Trimming left V 5 bases short and J 3 bases short, with 14 bases between. Germline loops: CDR1 SGHNT, CDR2 YENEEA. CDR3 region: CASSQGATSYEQYF. The CDR3 bases are TGTGCCAGCAGCCAAGGGGCGACTAGCTACGAGCAGTACTTC.

The J gene is TRBJ2-7, the V gene TRBV4-2; 8 bases are a match to TRBD2. The CDR3 spans 16 residues. The J segment lost 0 bases and the V segment lost 0 bases, leaving 4 bases of the junction unmatched. CDR1 and CDR2 (germline): LGHNA, YNFKEQ. CDR3 sequence reads: CASSQESSGGSYEQYF. The CDR3 DNA reads TGTGCCAGCAGCCAAGAGTCGAGCGGGGGCTCCTACGAGCAGTACTTC.

The rearrangement joins TRBV3-1 (or the pseudogene TRBV3-2) to TRBJ2-7; 12 bases match TRBD2. The CDR3 contains 16 residues. The germline V gene encodes CDR1 LGHDT and CDR2 YNNKEL (reference sequence). Trimming cost V 4 bases and J 6 bases; bases outside gene matches: 10. CDR3 amino acids: CASSPLLAGGSGEQYF. The CDR3 nucleotides read TGTGCCAGCAGCCCTCTCCTAGCGGGGGGGAGTGGCGAGCAGTACTTC.

The chain uses TRBV7-2 and TRBJ2-2, with D maybe TRBD1 (5 bases). Germline V gene lookup returns CDR1 SGHTA and CDR2 FQGNSA. The CDR3 spans 15 residues. V dropped 1 base and J dropped 7 bases, with 13 bases sitting between them. CDR3 residues: CASSLDRAGIGELFF. The DNA of the CDR3 is TGTGCCAGCAGCTTAGATCGGGCAGGGATCGGGGAGCTGTTTTTT.

Only one count was recorded for this clone. This chain joins TRBV2 and TRBJ2-5; D is perhaps TRBD2 (6 bases). CDR3 length: 15 residues. Per germline, CDR1 SNHLY and CDR2 FYNNEI. The germline V and J ends were trimmed by 0 bases and 1 base, with 9 bases remaining between them. CDR3 region: CASSEALSGQETQYF. In nucleotides, the CDR3 is TGTGCCAGCAGTGAAGCGCTTAGCGGCCAAGAGACCCAGTACTTC.

The rearrangement joins TRBV19 to TRBJ2-3; TRBD2 aligns across 11 bases. Trimming removed 7 bases from V and 0 bases from J; junction bases left unmatched: 21. The germline gives CDR1 LNHDA, CDR2 SQIVND (reference sequence). This CDR3 is built from 21 residues. This chain's CDR3 is CASTPPGLAGGVPRSTDTQYF. The CDR3 region has the DNA TGTGCCAGTACCCCCCCGGGTCTAGCGGGAGGAGTGCCTCGTAGCACAGATACGCAGTATTTT.

Notes on this clone: This sample includes further DNA sequences coding for the same CDR3. V is TRBV20-1 and J is TRBJ1-2; D gene uncertain. From germline, CDR1 is DFQATT and CDR2 SNEGSKA (reference sequence). V was trimmed by 1 base and J by 4 bases, leaving 4 bases between them. The CDR3 runs 11 residues. DNA for the CDR3: TGCAGTGCTAGAGCCGGCTATGGCTACACCTTC. It is translated as CSARAGYGYTF.

V and J are TRBV7-3 and TRBJ2-1; 16 positions match TRBD2. J gave up 10 bases and V 5 bases, and 11 bases lay outside the gene matches. This CDR3 spans 17 amino acids. The germline CDR1 and CDR2 sequences are SGHTA and FQGTGA. CDR3 amino acids: CASSAPGLAGGAGEQFF. The CDR3, as DNA: TGTGCCAGCAGCGCCCCGGGACTAGCGGGAGGGGCGGGGGAGCAGTTCTTC.

V and J are TRBV7-2 and TRBJ2-3, with D hard to call. The CDR3 extends over 14 amino acids. The V end was cut by 5 bases, the J end by 2 bases, with 11 bases between. Germline values: CDR1 SGHTA, CDR2 FQGNSA. CDR3 region: CASSQDPVTDTQYF. The CDR3 nucleotides read TGTGCCAGCAGCCAAGATCCAGTCACAGATACGCAGTATTTT.

The chain carries TRBV27 and TRBJ2-1; D possibly corresponds to TRBD2 (6 bases). CDR1 is MNHEY, CDR2 SMNVEV, per germline (reference sequence). CDR3 length equals 14 residues. V was shortened by 8 bases and J by 3 bases, with 14 bases between the two germline ends. CDR3 bases: TGTGCCAGCTTCTGGGAGGACTACTACAATGAGCAGTTCTTC. This encodes CASFWEDYYNEQFF.

The J gene is TRBJ1-2, the V gene TRBV4-2, with a weak D call TRBD1 (5 bases). CDR1 LGHNA and CDR2 YNFKEQ come from the germline V gene. CDR3 length: 16 amino acids. V lost 0 bases to trimming and J lost 8 bases, with 19 bases between them. The CDR3 nucleotides read TGTGCCAGCAGCCAAGAGGGGGGAGTTAGTAGTTTCGGCTACACCTTC. It translates to CASSQEGGVSSFGYTF.

The chain links TRBV29-1 to TRBJ2-1; 12 nucleotides line up with TRBD1. Germline V CDR1 and CDR2: SQVTM, ANQGSEA. Germline trimming cut 8 bases from V and 1 base from J; bases unmatched to any gene: 9. The CDR3 totals 16 residues. CDR3 region: CSIRDRGRFSYNEQFF. The DNA of the CDR3 is TGCAGCATCCGGGACAGGGGGCGATTTTCCTACAATGAGCAGTTCTTC.

This clone came up a few times. The rearrangement joins TRBV5-1 to TRBJ1-4; a possible D gene is TRBD1 (6 bases). The CDR3 has 17 residues. V gave up 4 bases and J gave up 8 bases, with 24 bases separating them. In germline, CDR1 is SGHRS, CDR2 YFSETQ. In nucleotides, the CDR3 is TGCGCCAGCAGCCGAACCCCCGGGGGCGGGAGGGCCGAAAAACTGTTTTTT. This encodes CASSRTPGGGRAEKLFF.

The rearrangement joins TRBV28 to TRBJ2-5; 7 nucleotides agree with TRBD2. Per germline, CDR1 MDHEN and CDR2 SYDVKM. With 6 bases clipped from V and 4 bases from J, the junction kept 8 bases outside the gene matches. The CDR3 has 14 residues. This CDR3 reads CASSRSGNGETQYF. CDR3 sequence (DNA): TGTGCCAGCAGCCGGAGCGGGAATGGAGAGACCCAGTACTTC.

The chain couples TRBV11-2 to TRBJ1-1; a possible D gene is TRBD1 (5 bases). The CDR3 runs to 18 residues. V was trimmed by 4 bases and J by 7 bases, leaving 28 bases between them. Germline CDR1 is SGHAT and CDR2 is FQNNGV. The CDR3 reads CASSSRIPGGSENLEAFF. CDR3 nucleotide sequence: TGTGCCAGCAGCTCTCGAATCCCCGGGGGATCAGAGAATCTTGAAGCTTTCTTT.

The rearrangement uses TRBV11-2 and TRBJ1-4, with 8 bases fitting TRBD1. With V trimmed by 1 base and J by 6 bases, 1 base remained unmatched. The CDR3 sequence is 14 residues long. The germline V gene has CDR1 SGHAT and CDR2 FQNNGV. CDR3 nucleotides: TGTGCCAGCAGCTTAGTGACAGGGGATGAAAAACTGTTTTTT. Its protein is CASSLVTGDEKLFF.

This clone came up a few times. V usage is TRBV7-2 and J usage is TRBJ2-1; 8 bases agree with TRBD1. This CDR3 spans 14 amino acids. The ends lost 6 bases at V and 5 bases at J; junction bases unmatched: 6. The V gene's germline CDR1 is SGHTA and CDR2 FQGNSA. The CDR3 DNA reads as TGTGCCAGCAGTCGGCGGACAGGGAACAATGAGCAGTTCTTC. Encoded protein: CASSRRTGNNEQFF.

V usage is TRBV6-5 and J usage is TRBJ2-7; D gene uncertain. The CDR3 extends over 12 amino acids. Trimming shortened V by 8 bases and J by 3 bases, and 11 bases separated the two germline ends. From germline, CDR1 is MNHEY and CDR2 SVGAGI. CDR3 coding DNA: TGTGCCAGCGACGGCGGTAGCTACGAGCAGTACTTC. Its protein product is CASDGGSYEQYF.

This clone appeared once. The chain couples TRBV6-2 or TRBV6-3 to TRBJ1-5, with 8 bases identical to TRBD1. Trimming cost V 2 bases and J 3 bases; bases outside gene matches: 3. Germline CDR1 reads MNHEY; CDR2 reads SVGEGT. This CDR3 is built from 15 residues. The CDR3, as DNA: TGTGCCAGCAGTTACCGACAGGGGTCCAATCAGCCCCAGCATTTT. It translates to CASSYRQGSNQPQHF.